This T cell receptor beta chain emerged from a study of blood T cell repertoires in COVID-19. The CDR3 covers 14 residues. Germline V lookup: CDR1 SGDLS, CDR2 YYNGEE. V dropped 4 bases and J dropped 3; count of bases not matched to a gene: 6. Profiling relied on immunoSEQ multiplex PCR, and the TCRdb table lists in-frame clones only, not all of them. This table holds 250,000 to 350,000 clones, under 85% found once. Seattle patients were enrolled during active infection and followed longitudinally. This TCR was recovered from a human donor with COVID-19, enrolled during active disease. The donor label of this sample is uncertain. V usage is TRBV9 and J usage is TRBJ2-5, with TRBD2 identical over 7 bases. Sequenced input: peripheral blood. The CDR3 coding sequence is TGTGCCAGCAGCAGGGAGGGTGAGAAAGAGACCCAGTACTTC. Translating gives CASSREGEKETQYF. Based on the CDR3 plus reference TRBV9 and TRBJ2-5, the full variable domain is DSGVTQTPKHLITATGQRVTLRCSPRSGDLSVYWYQQSLDQGLQFLIQYYNGEERAKGNILERFSAQQFPDLHSELNLSSLELGDSALYFCASSREGEKETQYFGPGTRLLVL.